The clone carrying this T cell receptor beta chain was picked up a small number of times. Its target is not known. Sequenced material consisted of expressed TCRB transcripts (all of the isolated RNA was reverse transcribed). Assay used: immunoSEQ multiplex PCR; TCRdb lists only in-frame clones, some missing. The sample has about 120,000 clones, 15% to 20% seen once; the top ten hold around 2.5%. This specimen comes from a study of beta chain features in type 1 diabetes. Study context: Sorted cells from all samples, numbering about 100,000,000, were examined.

The length of the CDR3 is 15 residues. Per germline, CDR1 SGHDT and CDR2 YYEEEE. With 0 bases removed from V and 7 bases from J, the gap between germline ends came to 16 bases. Study results and limitations: Among all four CD4+ subsets, Type 1 diabetes patients had TCRB CDR3s that were moderately but significantly shorter. Cells with high TCR expression could be over-represented when cDNA is sequenced. Across patients, naive, central memory and Treg TCRB repertoires exhibited apparently greater similarity than was observed across healthy donors.

The source of this sequence is a man aged 18 to 30 with type 1 diabetes. This chain connects TRBV5-6 to TRBJ1-1, with a possible D match to TRBD1 (5 bases). Sequencing was performed on central memory CD4+ T cells from blood. The CDR3 nucleotides are TGTGCCAGCAGCTTGGCGGGGCGGTACTCCTTTGAAGCTTTCTTT. Translated: CASSLAGRYSFEAFF.